This TCR beta chain was profiled in a study of T-cell reconstitution after alpha-beta-depleted transplantation in children. Preparing the TCRbeta library involved the use of unique molecular identifiers. TCRdb re-called the PCR reads with MiXCR, one entry per CDR3 protein. The sample consists of approximately 640,000 distinct CDR3 sequences, roughly 17% of them appearing once. Germline V gene data show CDR1 as DFQATT and CDR2 as SNEGSKA (reference sequence). Trimming removed 5 bases at V and 9 bases at J, with 17 bases between. The CDR3 consists of 14 residues. This clonotype was counted many times. The rearrangement links TRBV20-1 to TRBJ1-6; D uncertain. The specimen comprised PBMCs from the stem cell graft donor, sampled from the stem cell graft. This TCR came from a human donor who donated a stem cell graft to a child with acute myeloid leukemia. Here the CDR3 reads CSALGGSSFSPLHF. The CDR3 DNA reads as TGCAGTGCTCTTGGCGGGAGCAGCTTTTCACCCCTCCACTTT.